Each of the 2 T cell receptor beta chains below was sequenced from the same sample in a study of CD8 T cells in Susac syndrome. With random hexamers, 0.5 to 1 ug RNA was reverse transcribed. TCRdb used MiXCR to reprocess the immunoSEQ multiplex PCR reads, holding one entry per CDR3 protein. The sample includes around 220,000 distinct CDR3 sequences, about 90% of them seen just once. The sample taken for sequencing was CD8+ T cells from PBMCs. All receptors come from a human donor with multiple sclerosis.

The CDR3 loop is CASSLSSIHEQYF. The CDR3, as DNA: TGTGCCAGCAGCTTAAGTAGTATTCACGAGCAGTACTTC. The rearrangement links TRBV7-9 to TRBJ2-7; no clear D gene. Per germline, CDR1 SEHNR and CDR2 FQNEAQ (reference sequence). V was clipped by 2 bases and J by 5 bases, with 10 bases between them. This CDR3 has 13 amino acids.

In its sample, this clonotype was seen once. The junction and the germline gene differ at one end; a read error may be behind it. In DNA, the CDR3 is TGTGCCAGCAGAGAAGCGGGGTTCACAGATACGCAGTATTTT. Its translation is CASREAGFTDTQYF. V is TRBV2 and J is TRBJ2-3; 7 bases line up with TRBD2. CDR3 length: 14 amino acids. The germline CDR1 and CDR2 sequences are SNHLY and FYNNEI.